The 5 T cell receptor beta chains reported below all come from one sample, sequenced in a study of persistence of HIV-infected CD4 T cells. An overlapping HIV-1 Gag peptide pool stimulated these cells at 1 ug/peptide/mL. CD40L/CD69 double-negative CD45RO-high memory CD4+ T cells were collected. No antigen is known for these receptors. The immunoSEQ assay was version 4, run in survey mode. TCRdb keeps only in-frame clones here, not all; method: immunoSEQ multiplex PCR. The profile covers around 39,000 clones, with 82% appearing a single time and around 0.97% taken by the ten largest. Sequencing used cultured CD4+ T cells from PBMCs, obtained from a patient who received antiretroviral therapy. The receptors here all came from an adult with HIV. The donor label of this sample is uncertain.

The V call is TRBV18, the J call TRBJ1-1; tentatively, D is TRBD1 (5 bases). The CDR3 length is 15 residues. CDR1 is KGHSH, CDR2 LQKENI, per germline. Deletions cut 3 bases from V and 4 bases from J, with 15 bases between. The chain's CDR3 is CASSPLGGAGTEAFF. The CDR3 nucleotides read TGTGCCAGCTCACCCCTGGGAGGGGCCGGCACTGAAGCTTTCTTT. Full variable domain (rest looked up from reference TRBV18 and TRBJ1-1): NAGVMQNPRHLVRRRGQEARLRCSPMKGHSHVYWYRQLPEEGLKFMVYLQKENIIDESGMPKERFSAEFPKEGPSILRIQQVVRGDSAAYFCASSPLGGAGTEAFFGQGTRLTVV.

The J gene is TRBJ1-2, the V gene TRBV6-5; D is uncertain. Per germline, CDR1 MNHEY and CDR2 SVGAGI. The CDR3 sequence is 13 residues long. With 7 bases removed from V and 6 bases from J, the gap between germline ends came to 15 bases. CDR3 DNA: TGTGCCAGCAAGCGATCTAATTGGGATGGCTACACCTTC. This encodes CASKRSNWDGYTF.

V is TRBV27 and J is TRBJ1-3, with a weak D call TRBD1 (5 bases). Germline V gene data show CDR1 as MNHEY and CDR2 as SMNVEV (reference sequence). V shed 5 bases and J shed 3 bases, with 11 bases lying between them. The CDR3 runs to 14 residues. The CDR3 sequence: CASSPRGSGNTIYF. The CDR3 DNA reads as TGTGCCAGCAGTCCAAGGGGCAGTGGAAACACCATATATTTT.

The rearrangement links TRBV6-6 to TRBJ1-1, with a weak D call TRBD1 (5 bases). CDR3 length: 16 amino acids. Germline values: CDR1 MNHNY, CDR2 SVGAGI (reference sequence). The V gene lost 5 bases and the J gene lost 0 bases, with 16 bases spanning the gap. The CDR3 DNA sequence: TGTGCCAGCAGTCCCACTTTTAGAGGGGTGAACACTGAAGCTTTCTTT. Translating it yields CASSPTFRGVNTEAFF.

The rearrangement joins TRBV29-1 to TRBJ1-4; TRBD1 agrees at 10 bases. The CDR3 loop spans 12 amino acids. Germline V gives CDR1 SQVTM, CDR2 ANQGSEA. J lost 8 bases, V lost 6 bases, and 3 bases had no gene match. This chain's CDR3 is CSVRDRGEKLFF. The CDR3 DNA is TGCAGCGTGCGGGACAGGGGAGAAAAACTGTTTTTT.